This TCR beta chain appears in the sequencing data of a study of blood T cell repertoires in COVID-19. Method: immunoSEQ multiplex PCR; TCRdb's copy keeps in-frame clones and lacks some. The data show 200,000 or so clones, approximately 82% seen once. The CDR3 is 13 amino acids. CDR1 is MNHEY, CDR2 SVGAGI, per germline. V shed 6 bases, J shed 5 bases, and the junction held 4 bases outside the gene matches. This receptor was identified in a human donor with acute or convalescent COVID-19. The donor label of this sample is uncertain. The J gene is TRBJ1-1, the V gene TRBV6-5; TRBD1 matches at 9 bases. Sample: peripheral blood. DNA of the CDR3: TGTGCCAGCAGCTACAGGGGGCAAACTGAAGCTTTCTTT. It specifies CASSYRGQTEAFF.